This T cell receptor (beta chain) was captured by sequencing in a study of blood T cells in healthy people across ages (dated by TCRdb to the mid-2010s). Looking at the study overall: In model experiments, template switching captured about one uniquely barcoded TCR beta cDNA molecule for every two T cells. Age-related changes in TCR beta repertoire diversity were measured in the study by deep sequencing normalized with unique cDNA molecular identifiers. The donors were divided into four age groups: young (average around 15 years), middle-aged (roughly 42), aged (approximately 62) and long-lived (about 79). Donors of different ages were randomly distributed across sequencing lanes to avoid experimental bias. The study analyzed two additional independent replicas of 1 million unique cDNA reads from the same blood draw for two donors, one aged 18 to 29 and one aged 80 or older. Findings and caveats that apply to the study as a whole: Bulk unsorted PBMC profiling prevented conclusive comparison of naive and antigen-experienced compartments. There was a strong correlation between observed TCR beta diversity and the percentage of naive T cells measured by flow cytometry. Because donor CMV infection status was unknown, age-related changes in expanded clonotypes were potentially confounded. Observed TCR beta diversity per million T cells fell roughly linearly with age, and a significant reduction was already apparent by age roughly 40. Estimates of total diversity from one million sequenced T cells were regarded as lower bounds and underestimates. Compared with the aged group, the long-lived group had more naive CD4+ T cells, fewer expanded clones and increased TCR diversity, suggesting age selection.

As regards this clonotype: Its specific antigen is unknown. The sample holds no much larger clone one base away, and base qualities are not on file.

The approximately 39 donors, aged roughly 6 to 100 years, were systemically healthy Caucasian individuals from Russia. Around 10 milliliters of peripheral blood were collected from each donor into EDTA-treated Vacutainer tubes. Ficoll-Paque density-gradient centrifugation was used to isolate PBMCs, with at least 7 million per sample. Total RNA, at least 6 micrograms per sample, was extracted from PBMCs with Trizol reagent. Naive CD45RAhigh/CD27high T cell percentages were measured by flow cytometry on a PBMC aliquot from every donor. The CDR3 goes from the cysteine to the phenylalanine over 15 residues. The only DNA kept is the CDR3, 45 bases in frame from the first base. CDR1 and CDR2 were assigned from the germline V gene (reference sequence) as DFQATT and SNEGSKA. After removal of 0 bases from V and 5 bases from J, the junction retains 8 bases not matched to a gene. Library prep was done by 5' RACE. For sequencing, an Illumina HiSeq 2500 was employed. A second PCR of roughly 6 to 11 cycles was run with a J-beta primer mix and a sample-barcoded 5' primer. A template-switch 5' adaptor carrying 12 random nucleotides introduced a unique molecular identifier onto each TCR beta cDNA molecule. Each sample yielded at least 2.5 million CDR3-containing paired-end reads. First-strand cDNA synthesis was performed from all RNA using the Mint cDNA synthesis kit, with priming by a TRBC-specific oligonucleotide. All cDNA was treated with uracil-DNA glycosylase and then went through a first 18-cycle PCR with the universal primers M1SS and BC2_uni_R. As for the original processing: Normalization of each sample was performed by random selection of 1 million high-quality reads, each carrying a distinct molecular identifier. Instead of being binned into consensus sequences, reads that shared molecular identifiers were thrown out. CDR3 identification, clonotype clustering and error correction used MiTCR with a Q25 quality threshold and the strictest error-elimination algorithm. A nonparametric unseen species model with Euler transformation was used to estimate lower-bound total TCR beta diversity. The raw public data were reprocessed by TCRdb itself: fastp quality trimming at Q25, MiXCR clonotype calling, in-frame beta chains only. Every entry covers one CDR3 protein and lists the most common genes and DNA from its rows. V and J calls and clone size were set by TCRdb, not the authors. In all, the sample holds about 680,000 distinct CDR3 sequences, and around 49% of those were seen once. The biggest ten clones account for about 32% of the sample.

This TCR came from a woman in her sixties or seventies in good health. Input material: blood. The V and J segments used are TRBV20-1 and TRBJ2-3; 7 bases in the middle match TRBD2. Here the CDR3 is given as CSARDSLAVRDTQYF. The DNA sequence is given as TGCAGTGCTAGAGATTCCCTAGCGGTTCGAGATACGCAGTATTTT.